This TCR beta chain was identified during a study of cytomegalovirus exposure and HLA in healthy donors. Study conclusions and caveats: Serostatus for CMV was the only available immune exposure information. HLA allele associations emerged for roughly 17,000 TCR beta sequences in a later analysis, at 0.05 false discovery rate. Most of the CMV-associated TCR beta chains (in a later analysis) appeared to be HLA-restricted.

V lost 4 bases to trimming and J lost 5 bases, with 11 bases between them. Germline values: CDR1 SQVTM, CDR2 ANQGSEA. This CDR3 spans 12 amino acids. The PCR contained 60 Vbeta and 13 Jbeta primers. Under the authors' procedure: There were tens of millions of unique TCR beta chains by a later count, and 8.5 million to 14 million of them were shared. Measured with immunoSEQ multiplex PCR; TCRdb has only the in-frame clones, and not every one. That table is the source of V, J and clone size, and D and trimming were worked out from the DNA. The top ten hold about 0.8% of the sample, which has approximately 190,000 clones, approximately 78% seen once. This clone was observed a few times. The antigen remains undetermined.

This receptor was identified in a woman between 18 and 29 years old in good health and CMV-seronegative. Sequencing input: PBMCs. The genes are TRBV29-1 and TRBJ2-5; D perhaps matches TRBD1 (5 bases). The CDR3 DNA reads as TGCAGCGTTGTGGGGCAGAAGGAGACCCAGTACTTC. Protein product: CSVVGQKETQYF.